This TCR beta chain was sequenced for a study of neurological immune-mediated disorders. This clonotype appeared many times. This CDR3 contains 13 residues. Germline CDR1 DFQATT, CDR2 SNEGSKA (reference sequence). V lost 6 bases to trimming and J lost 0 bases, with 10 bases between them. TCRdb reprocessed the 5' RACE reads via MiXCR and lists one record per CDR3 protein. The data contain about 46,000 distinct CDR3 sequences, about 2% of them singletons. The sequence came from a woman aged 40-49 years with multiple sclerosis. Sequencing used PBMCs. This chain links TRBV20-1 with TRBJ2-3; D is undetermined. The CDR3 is CSASRTSTDTQYF. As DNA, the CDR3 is TGCAGTGCGTCCCGTACTAGCACAGATACGCAGTATTTT.